One T cell receptor beta chain is described in this entry. Its antigen is still unknown. Clones were sequenced by immunoSEQ multiplex PCR, and TCRdb holds only the in-frame ones, with some missing. The sample holds some 160,000 clones, approximately 93% seen once. This record comes from a study of T cell responses to AZD1222 COVID-19 vaccine. General observations from the study: The sample set comprised mostly white British donors with more females, and clonal diversity was possibly underestimated. Regions 160-218 and 743-854 dominated among vaccine-associated CD4 TCRs spanning spike. Repertoires were obtained solely post-peak T cell response.

Trimming stripped 2 bases from V and 0 bases from J, with 11 bases between. Germline V gives CDR1 GTSNPN, CDR2 SVGIG (reference sequence). The CDR3 contains 15 residues. The sequences come from peripheral blood, collected on day 0 of AZD1222 vaccination. The TCR comes from an adult in good health. The J gene is TRBJ1-5, the V gene TRBV30, with D perhaps matching TRBD1 (6 bases). The CDR3 protein is CAWSINRDSNQPQHF. DNA of the CDR3: TGTGCCTGGAGTATAAACAGGGATAGCAATCAGCCCCAGCATTTT.